A single sample is the source of the 16 T cell receptor beta chains below, sequenced in a study of identifying expanded T cells in peripheral blood. Sequencing used immunoSEQ multiplex PCR; TCRdb keeps in-frame clones, though not all of them. Among 65,000 to 95,000 clones, roughly 89% were seen once, and the ten largest hold roughly a fifth. Source material: blood. The origin of the receptors is a person aged 18 to 75 in good health.

The chain recombines TRBV19 with TRBJ1-1; TRBD1 matches at 8 bases. This CDR3 is built from 14 residues. The germline CDR1 and CDR2 sequences are LNHDA and SQIVND (reference sequence). V shed 7 bases, J shed 2 bases, and the junction held 6 bases outside the gene matches. CDR3 DNA sequence: TGTGCCAGTAAGCCGGGACAGGACAACACTGAAGCTTTCTTT. This codes for CASKPGQDNTEAFF.

This sequence joins TRBV7-2 and TRBJ1-1; no firm D call. The CDR3 length is 15 residues. CDR1 and CDR2 from the germline V gene are SGHTA and FQGNSA. Trimming removed 3 bases from V and 3 bases from J, with 14 bases in between. CDR3: CASSLNDWADTEAFF. The CDR3 DNA reads TGTGCCAGCAGCTTGAATGATTGGGCGGACACTGAAGCTTTCTTT. Using reference TRBV7-2 and TRBJ1-1 for the parts outside the CDR3, the full variable domain is GAGVSQSPSNKVTEKGKDVELRCDPISGHTALYWYRQSLGQGLEFLIYFQGNSAPDKSGLPSDRFSAERTGGSVSTLTIQRTQQEDSAVYLCASSLNDWADTEAFFGQGTRLTVV.

V and J are TRBV7-2 and TRBJ2-7, with D possibly called TRBD1 or TRBD2 (5 bases each). Germline CDR1 and CDR2: SGHTA and FQGNSA. The V and J ends lost 1 base and 2 bases respectively, with 9 bases between them. The CDR3 contains 14 residues. CDR3 residues: CASSLGVGAYEQYF. In DNA, the CDR3 is TGTGCCAGCAGCTTAGGGGTGGGGGCCTACGAGCAGTACTTC.

The chain carries TRBV28 and TRBJ1-5; D is undetermined. CDR3 size: 16 residues. In germline, CDR1 is MDHEN, CDR2 SYDVKM. V was shortened by 6 bases and J by 4 bases, with 19 bases between the two germline ends. The CDR3 sequence is CASSLRRDLRNQPQHF. CDR3 DNA sequence: TGTGCCAGCAGCCTTAGGAGGGATCTCAGGAATCAGCCCCAGCATTTT.

DNA of the CDR3: TGTGCCTGGAGTGTATGGAGCGGGACGGAGACCCAGTACTTC. Translated, it gives CAWSVWSGTETQYF. The chain joins TRBV30 to TRBJ2-5, with 7 nucleotides matching TRBD2. The CDR3 sequence is 14 residues long. J was trimmed by 5 bases and V by 0 bases; bases with no gene match: 6. Germline CDR1 and CDR2: GTSNPN and SVGIG (reference sequence).

The chain links TRBV7-2 to TRBJ1-5; D is unclear. V was clipped by 5 bases and J by 0 bases, with 8 bases between them. Germline V gives CDR1 SGHTA, CDR2 FQGNSA. CDR3 size: 14 residues. The CDR3 nucleotides are TGTGCCAGCAGCGGGGTCTATAGCAATCAGCCCCAGCATTTT. Residues: CASSGVYSNQPQHF. The whole variable domain, filled in from reference TRBV7-2 and TRBJ1-5, reads GAGVSQSPSNKVTEKGKDVELRCDPISGHTALYWYRQSLGQGLEFLIYFQGNSAPDKSGLPSDRFSAERTGGSVSTLTIQRTQQEDSAVYLCASSGVYSNQPQHFGDGTRLSIL.

This clone appeared a single time. V is TRBV11-3 and J is TRBJ2-1; TRBD1 agrees at 7 bases. Per the germline V gene, CDR1 is SGHNT and CDR2 is YENEEA. The CDR3 is 15 amino acids. V gave up 2 bases and J gave up 8 bases; unmatched junction bases: 9. The CDR3 region is CASSLQKTGYHEQFF. In nucleotides, the CDR3 is TGTGCCAGCAGCTTACAGAAGACAGGGTATCATGAGCAGTTCTTC.

The chain couples TRBV29-1 to TRBJ2-5; 9 bases agree with TRBD2. Germline V gene data show CDR1 as SQVTM and CDR2 as ANQGSEA. The CDR3 has 13 amino acids. After removal of 7 bases from V and 3 bases from J, the junction contained 6 bases not matched to a gene. The CDR3 reads CSAPGLAEETQYF. CDR3 nucleotides: TGCAGCGCCCCGGGACTAGCTGAAGAGACCCAGTACTTC.

This sequence joins TRBV9 and TRBJ1-1, with TRBD1 matching 7 bases. The germline V gene encodes CDR1 SGDLS and CDR2 YYNGEE. This CDR3 spans 13 amino acids. The ends lost 4 bases at V and 3 bases at J; junction bases unmatched: 3. CDR3 amino acids: CASSLDRDTEAFF. The CDR3 DNA follows: TGTGCCAGCAGCCTAGACAGGGACACTGAAGCTTTCTTT.

This sequence joins TRBV7-2 and TRBJ2-1; TRBD2 matches 8 bases. The CDR3 totals 14 residues. V lost 1 base to trimming and J lost 10 bases; unmatched junction nucleotides: 6. Germline loops: CDR1 SGHTA, CDR2 FQGNSA. CDR3 DNA: TGTGCCAGCAGCTTAGATAACGGGAGGGGAGAGCAGTTCTTC. Encoded protein: CASSLDNGRGEQFF.

This chain links TRBV9 with TRBJ2-3; D possibly matches TRBD1 or TRBD2 (5 bases each). CDR3 size: 16 residues. Per the germline V gene, CDR1 is SGDLS and CDR2 is YYNGEE. Trimming cost V 3 bases and J 2 bases, with 16 bases left between them. As DNA, the CDR3 is TGTGCCAGCAGCGGACCGGGACGCCTTCACACAGATACGCAGTATTTT. Amino acids: CASSGPGRLHTDTQYF. The whole variable domain, filled in from reference TRBV9 and TRBJ2-3, reads DSGVTQTPKHLITATGQRVTLRCSPRSGDLSVYWYQQSLDQGLQFLIQYYNGEERAKGNILERFSAQQFPDLHSELNLSSLELGDSALYFCASSGPGRLHTDTQYFGPGTRLTVL.

This clone has more than one count but fewer than ten. Here the CDR3 reads CASSREQGINEKLFF. CDR3 coding DNA: TGTGCCAGCAGCCGGGAACAGGGAATTAATGAAAAACTGTTTTTT. The chain uses TRBV5-5 and TRBJ1-4; TRBD1 might be the D (6 bases). V lost 4 bases to trimming and J lost 4 bases, with 14 bases between them. This CDR3 spans 15 amino acids. Germline V gene lookup returns CDR1 SGHKS and CDR2 YYEKEE (reference sequence).

This clone showed up just once. The chain recombines TRBV5-6 with TRBJ2-5; the D is unclear. V was cut by 4 bases and J by 2 bases, with 3 bases left in between. The V gene's germline CDR1 is SGHDT and CDR2 YYEEEE. The CDR3 loop spans 11 amino acids. The CDR3 coding sequence is TGTGCCAGCAGCAATCAAGAGACCCAGTACTTC. Translating it yields CASSNQETQYF.

This clone appeared once. The chain links TRBV19 to TRBJ1-2; TRBD1 aligns across 9 bases. This CDR3 contains 15 residues. Germline CDR1 reads LNHDA; CDR2 reads SQIVND (reference sequence). Trimming at V came to 4 bases and at J to 7 bases, leaving 10 bases not matched to a gene. CDR3 loop: CASSRATQGAVGYTF. CDR3 coding DNA: TGTGCCAGTAGTAGGGCGACACAGGGGGCAGTTGGCTACACCTTC. Using reference TRBV19 and TRBJ1-2 for the parts outside the CDR3, the full variable domain is DGGITQSPKYLFRKEGQNVTLSCEQNLNHDAMYWYRQDPGQGLRLIYYSQIVNDFQKGDIAEGYSVSREKKESFPLTVTSAQKNPTAFYLCASSRATQGAVGYTFGSGTRLTVV.

The chain is built from TRBV19 and TRBJ2-7; 9 bases map to TRBD1. The V gene's germline CDR1 is LNHDA and CDR2 SQIVND (reference sequence). The CDR3 contains 17 residues. Trimming took 0 bases from V and 3 from J; bases not matched to a gene: 9. This CDR3 reads CASSIDGYRGPVYEQYF. The CDR3 bases are TGTGCCAGTAGTATAGATGGATACAGGGGGCCTGTCTACGAGCAGTACTTC.

The chain uses TRBV5-1 and TRBJ1-3, with a tentative D call TRBD1 (6 bases). The V end lost 4 bases, the J end lost 2 bases, and 13 bases lay between the germline ends. This CDR3 contains 15 residues. In germline, CDR1 is SGHRS, CDR2 YFSETQ. This chain's CDR3 is CASSPGQPPGNTIYF. The CDR3 DNA is TGCGCCAGCAGCCCCGGACAGCCGCCTGGAAACACCATATATTTT.